The source of this TCR beta chain is a study of T cell repertoires in cytomegalovirus infection (dated by TCRdb to the late 2010s). Turning to the overall study: The HLA type of each donor mattered for the analysis, because public TCR beta signatures pointed to carriage of CMV infection along with the matching HLA type.

The instrument given in TCRdb is Illumina HiSeq 1500. Using fastp trimming at Q25 and MiXCR clonotype assembly, TCRdb reanalyzed the public sequencing data and kept in-frame beta chains. For every CDR3 protein sequence, its rows merge into one entry that carries the most common genes and DNA. This sample comprises some 230,000 distinct CDR3 sequences, under 25% of them detected only once. 18% of the sample lies in the top ten. As encoded in the germline V gene (reference sequence), CDR1 is MNHEY while CDR2 is SMNVEV. The junction carries 23 bases between V and J, which are trimmed by 5 bases and 6 bases respectively. Taken from cysteine to phenylalanine, the CDR3 has 17 residues. Just CDR3 DNA is preserved here, 51 bases in frame from base 1. What the study reported, not specific to this receptor: In both this cohort and an independent cohort of 352 donors, the cumulative frequency of public TCR beta family members distinguished carriers of CMV infection plus the relevant HLA type. The ex vivo response was dominated by HLA-C-restricted CMV-specific TCR beta clonotypes, and the single most frequent clonotype in two of eight donors was supplied by these HLA-C-restricted clonotypes.

The table lists this clonotype with a few counts. This clone's antigen is unknown. Qualities for individual bases were not recorded, and no much larger clone is one base off. Recombination connected TRBV27 to TRBJ2-1; TRBD1 is a possible D gene, resting on 6 matching bases. The sequenced sample was CD8+ T cells from PBMCs. This clonotype originated in a human donor in good health (CMV status not recorded). Some clones in this sample may be carry-over from other donors' samples. The CDR3 in this case is CASSTYREIGVCNEQFF. In nucleotide form, the sequence is TGTGCCAGCAGTACCTACAGGGAGATTGGGGTCTGCAATGAGCAGTTCTTC.